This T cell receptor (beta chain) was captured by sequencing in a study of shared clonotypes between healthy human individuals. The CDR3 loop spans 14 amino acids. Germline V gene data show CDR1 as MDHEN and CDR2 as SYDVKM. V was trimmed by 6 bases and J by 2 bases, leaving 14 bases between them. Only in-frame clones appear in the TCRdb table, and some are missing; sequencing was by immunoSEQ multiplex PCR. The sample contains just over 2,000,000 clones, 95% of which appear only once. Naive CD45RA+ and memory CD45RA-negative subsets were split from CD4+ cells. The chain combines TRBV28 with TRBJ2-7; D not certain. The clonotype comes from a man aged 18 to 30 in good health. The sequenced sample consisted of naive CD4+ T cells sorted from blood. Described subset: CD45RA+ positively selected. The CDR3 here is CASRGTTTTYEQYF. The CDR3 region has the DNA TGTGCCAGCAGGGGCACCACTACCACCTACGAGCAGTACTTC.